The 5 T cell receptor beta chains in this list originate from one sample, sequenced in a study of blood T cell repertoires in COVID-19. The table came from immunoSEQ multiplex PCR; TCRdb's copy has only in-frame clones and leaves some out. The table lists roughly 300,000 clones, approximately 91% of them singletons. The specimen was PBMCs or T cells enriched from blood (not recorded which). The receptors were sampled from a woman aged 40-49 years with acute COVID-19.

This chain joins TRBV2 and TRBJ1-5; maybe TRBD1 (6 bases). Germline CDR1 and CDR2: SNHLY and FYNNEI. V lost 6 bases to trimming and J lost 3 bases, with 9 bases between them. This CDR3 contains 13 residues. CDR3 in amino acids: CASRDSLNQPQHF. The DNA for the CDR3 is TGTGCCAGCAGGGACAGCCTCAATCAGCCCCAGCATTTT.

This clone has a single count. The chain has TRBV28 and TRBJ1-1, with D maybe TRBD1 (5 bases). V lost 1 base and J 2 bases, leaving 14 bases between the germline ends. CDR3 length equals 16 residues. Germline V gives CDR1 MDHEN, CDR2 SYDVKM. The chain's CDR3 is CASSLYRGAPNTEAFF. CDR3 bases: TGTGCCAGCAGTTTATACCGCGGGGCACCTAACACTGAAGCTTTCTTT.

This clone appeared a single time. V usage is TRBV9 and J usage is TRBJ1-2; perhaps TRBD1 as D (6 bases). CDR3 length: 15 amino acids. Germline V gene data show CDR1 as SGDLS and CDR2 as YYNGEE. Between the trimmed V and J ends, which lost 0 bases and 0 bases, there was a span of 9 bases. DNA for the CDR3: TGTGCCAGCAGCGTAGAAACAGGGACTAACTATGGCTACACCTTC. It encodes CASSVETGTNYGYTF.

The CDR3 is CSALVAGGLYEQYF. The CDR3 bases are TGCAGCGCTCTGGTAGCGGGGGGGCTCTACGAGCAGTACTTC. The chain is built from TRBV29-1 and TRBJ2-7, with 11 bases that match TRBD2. Germline CDR1 reads SQVTM; CDR2 reads ANQGSEA. The CDR3 has 14 residues. The V segment lost 7 bases and the J segment 3 bases; nucleotides outside the gene matches: 8.

This chain joins TRBV4-2 and TRBJ2-7; 12 bases align to TRBD2. CDR1 and CDR2 (germline): LGHNA, YNFKEQ. This CDR3 spans 16 amino acids. The junction had 6 bases not matched to a gene; V was cut back by 4 bases and J by 2 bases. The CDR3 coding sequence is TGTGCCAGCAGCCCCGGGACTAGCGGGCCTACCTACGAGCAGTACTTC. Translated: CASSPGTSGPTYEQYF.